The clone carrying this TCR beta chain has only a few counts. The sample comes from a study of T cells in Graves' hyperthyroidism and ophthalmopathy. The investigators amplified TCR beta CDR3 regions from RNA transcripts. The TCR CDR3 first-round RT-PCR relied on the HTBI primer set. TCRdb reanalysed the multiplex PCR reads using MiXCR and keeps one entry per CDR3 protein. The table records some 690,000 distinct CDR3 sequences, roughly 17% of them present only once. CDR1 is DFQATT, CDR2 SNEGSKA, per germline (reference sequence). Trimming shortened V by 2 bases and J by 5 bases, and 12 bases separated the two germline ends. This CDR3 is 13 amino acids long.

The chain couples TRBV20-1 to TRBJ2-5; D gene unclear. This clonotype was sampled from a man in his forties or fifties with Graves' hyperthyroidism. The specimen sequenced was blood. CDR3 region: CSARWPLGETQYF. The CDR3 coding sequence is TGCAGTGCTAGATGGCCCCTGGGGGAGACCCAGTACTTC.